This T cell receptor (beta chain) was sequenced during a study of blood T cell repertoires in COVID-19 (dated by TCRdb to the early 2020s). Describing the broader study: Collaborator samples came from the United States, Italy and Spain and covered acute and convalescent phases of COVID-19. The repertoires were released in a freely available public database intended as a resource for research on the immune response to SARS-CoV-2. The prospective study material was composed of cDNA or gDNA derived from T cells, B-cell-depleted T cells, or PBMCs. Samples came from the ongoing ImmuneRACE study (first 160 participants) plus 1,254 subjects from 6 global collaborators. Sample metadata almost always included a de-identified subject ID, COVID-19 status, age in years and sex. Subjects who had been exposed to COVID-19, were actively infected with it, or had recovered from it provided the deeply sampled blood TCRbeta repertoires that made up the dataset. HLA class I and class II types, where available, came from metadata supplied by the sample provider rather than from assay-based typing.

Collaborating institutions collected whole blood in K2EDTA tubes following their own protocols. Collaborator samples were shipped for TCRbeta analysis as frozen whole blood, isolated PBMCs, or DNA extracted from either sample type. The study at large found these results: The amount of clinical and demographic metadata varied by source and participant and was provided uncurated.

On this clone itself: What this receptor recognizes is not known. No much larger clone is present one base from it, and per-base qualities are unavailable.

According to the germline V gene (reference sequence), CDR1 reads SGHNT and CDR2 reads YYREEE. Deletion took 0 bases off V and 5 bases off J, with a span of 12 bases between the germline ends. The CDR3 numbers 14 residues from cysteine through phenylalanine. Only CDR3 DNA remains: 42 bases, in frame from the first base. The immunoSEQ Assay, a bias-controlled multiplex PCR, was used to amplify TCRbeta CDR3 regions from genomic DNA. From the authors' description of their analysis: The number of nucleated cells in each sample was estimated by amplification of reference gene primers within the assay. To quantify the absolute abundance of each unique TCRbeta CDR3 rearrangement, sequence reads were collapsed and filtered. For each sample, productive Simpson clonality was calculated as the square root of Simpson's diversity index across productive rearrangements. TCRdb mirrors the immuneACCESS table, restricted to in-frame sequences. Some clones are absent from its copies; in checked studies, under half trace to an unresolved V gene, and the reason for the others is unknown. The DNA was the basis for D and trimming; V, J and clone size are from that table. This sample lists tens of thousands of clones; around 76% were detected once. The ten most abundant clones make up roughly a quarter of the sample.

Sequenced material: peripheral blood. This sequence uses TRBV5-4 and TRBJ2-7; no D segment can be confidently identified. This TCR derives from an older man with acute or convalescent COVID-19. The nucleotides read TGTGCCAGCAGCTTGGCGGGTCTCGGAAACGAGCAGTACTTC. Its translation is CASSLAGLGNEQYF.